A single sample gave rise to the 32 T cell receptor beta chains below, sequenced in a study of cytomegalovirus exposure and HLA in healthy donors. PCR primers comprised 60 Vbeta and 13 Jbeta primers. Data came from immunoSEQ multiplex PCR; TCRdb stores just in-frame clones and leaves some out. The sample has about 100,000 clones, about 79% seen once; the top ten hold approximately 2.5%. Material: PBMCs. The receptors were sampled from a middle-aged man in good health and CMV-seropositive.

The chain uses TRBV27 and TRBJ1-1, with 12 bases identical to TRBD1. The trim removed 1 base at V and 2 bases at J, leaving 11 bases unmatched. CDR1 is MNHEY and CDR2 is SMNVEV in the germline V gene (reference sequence). The CDR3 has 19 residues. The CDR3 coding sequence is TGTGCCAGCAGTTTATTACCCGGGACAGGGGGCGGTTTTAACACTGAAGCTTTCTTT. It encodes CASSLLPGTGGGFNTEAFF.

V usage is TRBV6-1 and J usage is TRBJ2-1, with TRBD2 matching over 10 bases. From germline, CDR1 is MNHNS and CDR2 SASEGT. J lost 4 bases, V lost 3 bases, and 9 bases had no gene match. This CDR3 is 17 amino acids long. The DNA for the CDR3 is TGTGCCAGCAGTGACCTAACCGGGACTAGCGTATACAATGAGCAGTTCTTC. Its translation is CASSDLTGTSVYNEQFF.

V usage is TRBV6-1 and J usage is TRBJ1-5; 10 nucleotides align to TRBD1. Germline V lookup: CDR1 MNHNS, CDR2 SASEGT. The CDR3 has 14 amino acids. V lost 3 bases, J lost 8 bases, and 4 bases stayed unmatched. The CDR3 DNA reads TGTGCCAGCAGTGAGAGACAGGGGGCTAAGCCCCAGCATTTT. It yields the protein CASSERQGAKPQHF.

The chain combines TRBV19 with TRBJ1-1, with 8 bases lining up with TRBD1. From germline, CDR1 is LNHDA and CDR2 SQIVND (reference sequence). This CDR3 spans 15 amino acids. Losses at the gene ends were 5 bases for V and 1 base for J; bases not matched to a gene: 6. The CDR3 is CASSPRGQGNTEAFF. The CDR3 DNA follows: TGTGCCAGTAGTCCCCGTGGACAGGGGAACACTGAAGCTTTCTTT.

J is TRBJ2-7 and V is TRBV27; 10 bases are a match to TRBD2. Germline CDR1 reads MNHEY; CDR2 reads SMNVEV (reference sequence). This CDR3 has 15 residues. The V and J ends lost 5 bases and 0 bases, in that order; junction bases with no gene match: 4. CDR3 in amino acids: CASSVSGRSSYEQYF. In nucleotides, the CDR3 is TGTGCCAGCAGTGTTAGCGGGAGGAGCTCCTACGAGCAGTACTTC.

The chain joins TRBV15 to TRBJ1-2, with 8 bases aligning to TRBD1. Germline values: CDR1 LNHNV, CDR2 YYDKDF (reference sequence). The CDR3 length is 13 residues. V dropped 5 bases and J dropped 8; count of bases not matched to a gene: 7. The CDR3 region has the DNA TGTGCCACCAGCCGGGACAGGACGTGGGGCTACACCTTC. Translation gives CATSRDRTWGYTF.

This chain joins TRBV2 and TRBJ1-5; D gene unclear. Germline CDR1 reads SNHLY; CDR2 reads FYNNEI. The CDR3 spans 14 residues. Trimming pared 3 bases from V and 1 base from J, leaving 7 bases between. This CDR3 is CASSDGHSNQPQHF. CDR3 nucleotide sequence: TGTGCCAGCAGTGATGGCCACAGCAATCAGCCCCAGCATTTT. The variable domain in full, completed from reference TRBV2 and TRBJ1-5, reads EPEVTQTPSHQVTQMGQEVILRCVPISNHLYFYWYRQILGQKVEFLVSFYNNEISEKSEIFDDQFSVERPDGSNFTLKIRSTKLEDSAMYFCASSDGHSNQPQHFGDGTRLSIL.

The sample holds a few counts of this clone. The genes are TRBV29-1 and TRBJ2-7; 12 bases align to TRBD2. CDR1 is SQVTM, CDR2 ANQGSEA, per germline. Trimming cost V 7 bases and J 2 bases; bases outside gene matches: 0. The CDR3 is 12 residues long. CDR3 nucleotide sequence: TGCAGCGCTAGCGGGAGGGCCTACGAGCAGTACTTC. Encoded protein: CSASGRAYEQYF.

The CDR3 here is CASSLTGGPGNTIYF. In DNA, the CDR3 is TGTGCCAGTAGCCTGACAGGGGGCCCTGGAAACACCATATATTTT. The gene calls are TRBV19 and TRBJ1-3, with 10 bases aligning to TRBD1. V trimming: 6 bases; J trimming: 2 bases; junction bases outside the gene matches: 4. Germline lookup yields CDR1 LNHDA and CDR2 SQIVND (reference sequence). The CDR3 contains 15 residues.

J is TRBJ1-6 and V is TRBV6-6, with D unclear. This CDR3 has 13 residues. Trimming cost V 9 bases and J 2 bases, with 8 bases left between them. Germline CDR1 and CDR2: MNHNY and SVGAGI (reference sequence). In DNA form, the CDR3 reads TGTGCCAGTCGAACAGCCTATAATTCACCCCTCCACTTT. This codes for CASRTAYNSPLHF.

The V and J genes are TRBV29-1 and TRBJ1-4; D is undetermined. This CDR3 has 15 residues. The germline CDR1 and CDR2 sequences are SQVTM and ANQGSEA. V was clipped by 0 bases and J by 2 bases, with 10 bases between them. The CDR3: CSVEDRYSTNEKLFF. Here the CDR3 DNA reads TGCAGCGTTGAAGATCGGTACTCTACTAATGAAAAACTGTTTTTT.

This chain joins TRBV19 and TRBJ2-4; tentatively, D is TRBD1 (5 bases). V lost 3 bases and J 8 bases, leaving 11 bases between the germline ends. The germline gives CDR1 LNHDA, CDR2 SQIVND (reference sequence). The CDR3 spans 13 residues. CDR3 protein: CASSISGYDIQYF. DNA for the CDR3: TGTGCCAGTAGTATCTCAGGGTATGACATTCAGTACTTC. The variable domain in full, completed from reference TRBV19 and TRBJ2-4, reads DGGITQSPKYLFRKEGQNVTLSCEQNLNHDAMYWYRQDPGQGLRLIYYSQIVNDFQKGDIAEGYSVSREKKESFPLTVTSAQKNPTAFYLCASSISGYDIQYFGAGTRLSVL.

As to this clone: One end of the junction is discordant with germline, which a read error may explain. V and J are TRBV18 and TRBJ2-1, with 9 nucleotides matching TRBD2. The CDR3 contains 18 residues. Germline V gives CDR1 KGHSH, CDR2 LQKENI. The CDR3 coding sequence is TGTGCCAACTCACTCTTTCCAATAGCGGGAGCGGGTTACAATGAGCAGTTCTTC. It codes for CANSLFPIAGAGYNEQFF.

In the case of this clone: At one of its ends the junction is not consistent with the germline gene, which may arise from a read error. Other DNA sequences of this sample code for an identical CDR3. This chain joins TRBV7-3 and TRBJ2-2; TRBD2 aligns across 7 bases. The length of the CDR3 is 13 residues. Germline V gene sequence: CDR1 SGHTA, CDR2 FQGTGA. The CDR3 nucleotides read TGCGCCAGCAGCGGGACTCACACCGGGGAGCTGTTTTTT. Amino acid sequence: CASSGTHTGELFF.

This chain connects TRBV6-1 to TRBJ1-3; D might be TRBD1 (5 bases). Germline V gene data show CDR1 as MNHNS and CDR2 as SASEGT. The CDR3 has 14 residues. V lost 7 bases and J lost 3, with 13 bases in between. The CDR3 DNA reads TGTGCCAGCAAGGGGAGGTACTATGGAAACACCATATATTTT. This sequence encodes CASKGRYYGNTIYF.

The chain has TRBV6-1 and TRBJ1-5, with 8 bases that match TRBD1. The trim removed 6 bases at V and 3 bases at J, leaving 7 bases unmatched. CDR1 and CDR2 (germline): MNHNS, SASEGT. The CDR3 contains 15 residues. CDR3 nucleotides: TGTGCCAGCAGCCCAGGGACAGGCGACAATCAGCCCCAGCATTTT. Protein sequence: CASSPGTGDNQPQHF.

The gene calls are TRBV7-8 and TRBJ2-3; 7 bases agree with TRBD1. CDR3 length equals 13 residues. V was pared by 3 bases and J by 4 bases, with 1 base of the junction left unmatched. The germline V gene has CDR1 SGHVS and CDR2 FQNEAQ. The CDR3 spells CASSFQGADTQYF. The CDR3 DNA reads as TGTGCCAGCAGCTTCCAGGGGGCAGATACGCAGTATTTT.

This clone has a handful of counts. The chain links TRBV5-5 to TRBJ1-4, with a weak D call TRBD1 (6 bases). The V and J ends lost 4 bases and 8 bases respectively, with 15 bases between them. Germline CDR1 and CDR2: SGHKS and YYEKEE (reference sequence). This CDR3 spans 14 amino acids. The CDR3 DNA follows: TGTGCCAGCAGCCCCGACCCAGGGGAAGAAAAACTGTTTTTT. Its translation is CASSPDPGEEKLFF.

V and J are TRBV4-1 and TRBJ2-7; TRBD1 might be the D (6 bases). The CDR3 contains 16 residues. Trimming cost V 3 bases and J 0 bases, with 15 bases left between them. Germline loops: CDR1 MGHRA, CDR2 YSYEKL. The DNA of the CDR3 is TGCGCCAGCAGCCAGGTGGACAGTCCGACCTCCTACGAGCAGTACTTC. Protein: CASSQVDSPTSYEQYF.

This clone was observed once. This rearrangement joins TRBV18 to TRBJ2-7; tentative D call: TRBD2 (8 bases). Germline V gene lookup returns CDR1 KGHSH and CDR2 LQKENI. Deletions cut 5 bases from V and 5 bases from J, with 22 bases between. The CDR3 runs 16 residues. The CDR3 sequence: CASSTSGGLVHHEQYF. The CDR3 DNA is TGTGCCAGCTCAACCTCAGGGGGACTAGTTCACCACGAGCAGTACTTC.

This clone showed up just once. In DNA, the CDR3 is TGTGCCAGCAGCCCTGCCGGGACAGGGGAGCAAAAACTGTTTTTT. This encodes CASSPAGTGEQKLFF. This rearrangement joins TRBV7-9 to TRBJ1-4; TRBD1 aligns across 10 bases. This CDR3 has 15 residues. Losses at the gene ends were 5 bases for V and 9 bases for J; bases not matched to a gene: 9. CDR1 is SEHNR and CDR2 is FQNEAQ in the germline V gene (reference sequence).

This chain connects TRBV5-1 to TRBJ2-5; a weak D match, TRBD1 (6 bases). CDR1 is SGHRS, CDR2 YFSETQ, per germline. Trimming removed 4 bases from V and 2 bases from J, with 12 bases in between. This CDR3 is 14 amino acids long. The CDR3 DNA reads as TGCGCCAGCAGCCATCCTACAGGGCAAGAGACCCAGTACTTC. It specifies CASSHPTGQETQYF.

The chain employs TRBV5-1 and TRBJ1-1, with D hard to call. This CDR3 comprises 15 residues. V gave up 4 bases and J gave up 4 bases, with 17 bases separating them. The V gene's germline CDR1 is SGHRS and CDR2 YFSETQ. The CDR3 reads CASSGGPERSTEAFF. The CDR3 DNA is TGCGCCAGCAGCGGAGGCCCTGAACGGAGCACTGAAGCTTTCTTT.

V gene TRBV27 combines with J gene TRBJ1-1, with 8 bases that match TRBD1. Trimming cost V 1 base and J 1 base; bases outside gene matches: 11. There are 18 residues in the CDR3. Per germline, CDR1 MNHEY and CDR2 SMNVEV (reference sequence). This chain's CDR3 is CASSLFPYHGTGNTEAFF. The CDR3 DNA reads TGTGCCAGCAGTTTATTCCCATATCACGGGACAGGGAACACTGAAGCTTTCTTT.

This clone was seen only a few times. The chain links TRBV19 to TRBJ2-1, with 10 bases fitting TRBD2. CDR3 length equals 20 residues. Germline assignment: CDR1 LNHDA and CDR2 SQIVND (reference sequence). The V segment lost 1 base and the J segment 2 bases; nucleotides outside the gene matches: 14. The CDR3 reads CASSIGRGGLAGAPYNEQFF. The CDR3 region has the DNA TGTGCCAGTAGTATAGGTAGGGGGGGCCTAGCGGGGGCCCCCTACAATGAGCAGTTCTTC.

In its sample, this clone was seen once. This chain connects TRBV6-1 to TRBJ1-1; possibly TRBD1 for D (5 bases). V lost 3 bases and J lost 8, with 13 bases in between. Germline assignment: CDR1 MNHNS and CDR2 SASEGT. The CDR3 length is 13 residues. The CDR3 bases are TGTGCCAGCAGTGAGTCTCGGTACAGGGAAGCTTTCTTT. Amino acids: CASSESRYREAFF.

The J gene is TRBJ2-7, the V gene TRBV7-8; D possibly corresponds to TRBD1 (5 bases). CDR3 size: 15 residues. V lost 5 bases and J 0 bases, leaving 14 bases between the germline ends. Germline CDR1 reads SGHVS; CDR2 reads FQNEAQ. The CDR3 reads CASSRDSLYSYEQYF. The CDR3 DNA follows: TGTGCCAGCAGCCGCGACAGTCTATACTCCTACGAGCAGTACTTC.

This chain links TRBV28 with TRBJ2-7; 9 nucleotides match TRBD1. CDR1 is MDHEN, CDR2 SYDVKM, per germline. This CDR3 has 14 amino acids. The junction had 8 bases not matched to a gene; V was cut back by 6 bases and J by 5 bases. The CDR3 nucleotides read TGTGCCAGCAGGAGCGGACAGGGGAAACACGAGCAGTACTTC. Amino acid sequence: CASRSGQGKHEQYF.

The chain is built from TRBV5-1 and TRBJ2-3; 12 nucleotides agree with TRBD2. The CDR3 runs 19 residues. Germline CDR1 reads SGHRS; CDR2 reads YFSETQ. Trimming at V came to 0 bases and at J to 0 bases, leaving 8 bases not matched to a gene. As DNA, the CDR3 is TGCGCCAGCAGCTTGGGACTAGCGGGGGCCTTATCTAGCACAGATACGCAGTATTTT. Translating gives CASSLGLAGALSSTDTQYF.

V gene TRBV12-5 combines with J gene TRBJ2-3; 7 bases fit TRBD2. V lost 7 bases to trimming and J lost 1 base; unmatched junction nucleotides: 5. The CDR3 consists of 14 residues. Per germline, CDR1 LGHNT and CDR2 FRNRAP. Here the CDR3 reads CASVTAGGTDTQYF. The CDR3, as DNA: TGTGCTAGTGTAACGGCGGGGGGCACAGATACGCAGTATTTT.

The J gene is TRBJ2-1, the V gene TRBV19, with 10 nucleotides matching TRBD2. V lost 3 bases and J lost 6; bases outside the gene matches: 5. CDR1 LNHDA and CDR2 SQIVND come from the germline V gene (reference sequence). CDR3 length equals 15 residues. The CDR3 region has the DNA TGTGCCAGTAGTATCACCGGGACTAGCGCCAATGAGCAGTTCTTC. Encoded protein: CASSITGTSANEQFF.

There are a few counts of this clone. The rearrangement joins TRBV4-1 to TRBJ2-6; a weak D match, TRBD1 (6 bases). The germline V and J ends were trimmed by 4 bases and 4 bases, with 14 bases remaining between them. Germline loops: CDR1 MGHRA, CDR2 YSYEKL. The CDR3 has 16 amino acids. The CDR3 region is CASSRIQGGGANVLTF. CDR3 coding DNA: TGCGCCAGCAGCCGCATACAAGGGGGAGGGGCCAACGTCCTGACTTTC.